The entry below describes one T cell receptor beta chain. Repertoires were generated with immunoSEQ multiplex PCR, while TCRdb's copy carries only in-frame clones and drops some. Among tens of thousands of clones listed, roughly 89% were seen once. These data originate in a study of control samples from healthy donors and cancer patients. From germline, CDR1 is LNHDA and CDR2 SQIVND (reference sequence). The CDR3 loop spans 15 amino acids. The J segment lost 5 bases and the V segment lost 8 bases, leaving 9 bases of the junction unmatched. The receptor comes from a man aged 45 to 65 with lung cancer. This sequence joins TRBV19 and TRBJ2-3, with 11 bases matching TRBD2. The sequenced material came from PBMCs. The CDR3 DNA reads TGTGCCAGTGCTCAACTAGCGGGGGAACGAGATACGCAGTATTTT. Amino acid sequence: CASAQLAGERDTQYF.